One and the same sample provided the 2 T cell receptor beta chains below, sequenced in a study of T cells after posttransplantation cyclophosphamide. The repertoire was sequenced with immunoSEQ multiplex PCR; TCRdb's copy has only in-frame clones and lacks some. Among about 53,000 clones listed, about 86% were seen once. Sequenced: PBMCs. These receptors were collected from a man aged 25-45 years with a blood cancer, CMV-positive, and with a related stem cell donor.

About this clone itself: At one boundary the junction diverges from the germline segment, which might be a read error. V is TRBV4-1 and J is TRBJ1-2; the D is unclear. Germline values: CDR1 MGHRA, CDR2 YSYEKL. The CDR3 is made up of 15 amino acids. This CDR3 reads CASSQGFTLNYGYTF. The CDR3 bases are TGCGCCAGCAGCCAAGGGTTTACACTTAACTACGGCTACACCTTC.

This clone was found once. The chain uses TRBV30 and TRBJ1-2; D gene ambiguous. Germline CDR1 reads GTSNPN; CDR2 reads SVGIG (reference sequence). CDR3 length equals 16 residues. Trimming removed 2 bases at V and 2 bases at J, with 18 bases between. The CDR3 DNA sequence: TGTGCCTGGAGTTATCGGAGGTACGGTCGGAACTATGGCTACACCTTC. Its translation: CAWSYRRYGRNYGYTF.